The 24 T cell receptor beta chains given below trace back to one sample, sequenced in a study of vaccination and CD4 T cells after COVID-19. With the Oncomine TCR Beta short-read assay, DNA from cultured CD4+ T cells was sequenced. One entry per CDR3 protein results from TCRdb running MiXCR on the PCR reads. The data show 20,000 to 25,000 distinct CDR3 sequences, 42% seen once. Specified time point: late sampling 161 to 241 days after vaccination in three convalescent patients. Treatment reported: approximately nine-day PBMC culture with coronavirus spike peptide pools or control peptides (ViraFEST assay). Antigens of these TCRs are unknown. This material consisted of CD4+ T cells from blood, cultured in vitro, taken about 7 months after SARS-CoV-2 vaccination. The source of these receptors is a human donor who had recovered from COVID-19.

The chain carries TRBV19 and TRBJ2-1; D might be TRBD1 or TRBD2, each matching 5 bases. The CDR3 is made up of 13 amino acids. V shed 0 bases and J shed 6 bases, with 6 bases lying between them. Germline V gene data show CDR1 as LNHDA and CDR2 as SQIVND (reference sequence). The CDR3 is CASSIDGGNEQFF. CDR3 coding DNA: TGTGCCAGTAGTATAGATGGGGGCAATGAGCAGTTCTTC.

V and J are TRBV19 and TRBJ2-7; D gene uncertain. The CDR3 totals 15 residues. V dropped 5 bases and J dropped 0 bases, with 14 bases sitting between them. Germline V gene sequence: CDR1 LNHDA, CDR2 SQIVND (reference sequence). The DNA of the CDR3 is TGTGCCAGTAGTCGTGAGACGTTTAGCTCCTACGAGCAGTACTTC. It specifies CASSRETFSSYEQYF.

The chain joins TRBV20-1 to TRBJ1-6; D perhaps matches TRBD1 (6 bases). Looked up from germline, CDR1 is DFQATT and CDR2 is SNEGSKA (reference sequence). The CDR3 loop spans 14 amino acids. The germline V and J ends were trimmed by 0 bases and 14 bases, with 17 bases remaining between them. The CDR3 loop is CSARDPTGSGTLHF. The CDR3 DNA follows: TGCAGTGCTAGAGATCCAACAGGGAGTGGGACCCTCCACTTT.

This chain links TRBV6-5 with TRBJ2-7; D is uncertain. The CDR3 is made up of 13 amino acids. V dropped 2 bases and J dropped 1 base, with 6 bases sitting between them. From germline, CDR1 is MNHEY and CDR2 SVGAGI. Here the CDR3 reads CASSYTPSYEQYF. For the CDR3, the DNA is TGTGCCAGCAGTTACACACCATCCTACGAGCAGTACTTC.

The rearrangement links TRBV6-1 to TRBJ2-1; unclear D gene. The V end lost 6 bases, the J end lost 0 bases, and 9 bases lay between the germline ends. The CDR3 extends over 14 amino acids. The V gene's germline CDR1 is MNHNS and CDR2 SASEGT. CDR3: CASSKASSYNEQFF. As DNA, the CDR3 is TGTGCCAGCAGCAAAGCGAGCTCCTACAATGAGCAGTTCTTC.

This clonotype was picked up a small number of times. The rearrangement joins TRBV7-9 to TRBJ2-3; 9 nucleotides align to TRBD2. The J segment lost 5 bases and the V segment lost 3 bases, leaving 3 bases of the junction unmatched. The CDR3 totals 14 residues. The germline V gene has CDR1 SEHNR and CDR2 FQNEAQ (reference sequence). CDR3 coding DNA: TGTGCCAGCAGCTTGGCTAGCGGGAAAGATACGCAGTATTTT. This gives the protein CASSLASGKDTQYF.

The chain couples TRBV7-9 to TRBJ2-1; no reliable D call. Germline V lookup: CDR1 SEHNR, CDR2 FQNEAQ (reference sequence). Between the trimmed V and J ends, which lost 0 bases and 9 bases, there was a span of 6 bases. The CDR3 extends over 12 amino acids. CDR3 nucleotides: TGTGCCAGCAGCTTAGCGTATGGTGAGCAGTTCTTC. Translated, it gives CASSLAYGEQFF.

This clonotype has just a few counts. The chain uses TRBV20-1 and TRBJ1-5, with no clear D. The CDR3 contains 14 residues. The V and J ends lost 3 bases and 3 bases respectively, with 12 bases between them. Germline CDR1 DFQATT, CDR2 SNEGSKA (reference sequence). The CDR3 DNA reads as TGCAGTGCTAGTCGGGTGGCCAACAATCAGCCCCAGCATTTT. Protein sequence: CSASRVANNQPQHF.

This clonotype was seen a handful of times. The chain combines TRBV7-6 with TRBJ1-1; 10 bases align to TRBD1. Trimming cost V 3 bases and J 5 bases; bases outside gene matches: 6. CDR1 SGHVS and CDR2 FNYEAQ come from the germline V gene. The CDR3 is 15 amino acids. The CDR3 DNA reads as TGTGCCAGCAGCTTTCCGGGACAGGGGAGGACTGAAGCTTTCTTT. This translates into CASSFPGQGRTEAFF.

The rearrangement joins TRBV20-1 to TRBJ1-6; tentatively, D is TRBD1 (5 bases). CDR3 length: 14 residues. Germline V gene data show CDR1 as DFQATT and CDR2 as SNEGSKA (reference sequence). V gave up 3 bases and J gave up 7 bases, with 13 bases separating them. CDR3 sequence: CSASPGRDNSPLHF. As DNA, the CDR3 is TGCAGTGCTAGTCCGGGACGGGACAATTCACCCCTCCACTTT.

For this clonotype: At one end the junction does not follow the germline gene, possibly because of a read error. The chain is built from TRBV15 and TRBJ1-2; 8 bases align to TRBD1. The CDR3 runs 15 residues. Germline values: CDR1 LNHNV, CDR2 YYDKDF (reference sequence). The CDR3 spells CTTSRDPGQAYGYTF. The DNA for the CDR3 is TGTACCACCAGCAGAGACCCGGGACAGGCATATGGCTACACCTTC.

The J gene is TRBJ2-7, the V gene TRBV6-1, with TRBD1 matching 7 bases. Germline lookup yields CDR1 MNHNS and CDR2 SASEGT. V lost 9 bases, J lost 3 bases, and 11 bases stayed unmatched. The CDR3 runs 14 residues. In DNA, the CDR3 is TGTGCCAGTAGTACCACTCGGACAGGCTACGAGCAGTACTTC. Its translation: CASSTTRTGYEQYF.

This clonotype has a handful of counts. The CDR3 loop reads CATSRAGGGSGRETQYF. Written as DNA, the CDR3 is TGTGCCACCAGCAGGGCGGGAGGGGGTAGCGGGAGGGAGACCCAGTACTTC. The chain carries TRBV15 and TRBJ2-5; 10 bases match TRBD2. The trim removed 3 bases at V and 5 bases at J, leaving 12 bases unmatched. Germline CDR1 LNHNV, CDR2 YYDKDF (reference sequence). This CDR3 comprises 17 residues.

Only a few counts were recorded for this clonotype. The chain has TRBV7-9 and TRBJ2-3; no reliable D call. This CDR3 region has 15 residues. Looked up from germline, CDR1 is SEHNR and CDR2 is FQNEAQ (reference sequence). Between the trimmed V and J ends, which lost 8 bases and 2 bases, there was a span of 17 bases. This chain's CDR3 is CASGLTGGSTDTQYF. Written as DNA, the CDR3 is TGTGCCAGCGGCCTTACCGGCGGATCCACAGATACGCAGTATTTT.

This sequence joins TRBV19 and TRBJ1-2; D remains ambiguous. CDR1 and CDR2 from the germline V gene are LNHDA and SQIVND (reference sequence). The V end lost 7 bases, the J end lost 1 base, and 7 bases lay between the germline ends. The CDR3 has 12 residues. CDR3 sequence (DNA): TGTGCCAGTAAGGACGGTAACTATGGCTACACCTTC. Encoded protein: CASKDGNYGYTF.

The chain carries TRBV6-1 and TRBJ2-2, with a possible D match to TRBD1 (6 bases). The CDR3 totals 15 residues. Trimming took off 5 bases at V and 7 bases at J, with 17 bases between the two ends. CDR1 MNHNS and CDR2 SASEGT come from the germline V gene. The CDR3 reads CASSKQGPVDGELFF. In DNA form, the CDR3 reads TGTGCCAGCAGTAAACAGGGTCCTGTCGACGGGGAGCTGTTTTTT.

The DNA for the CDR3 is TGCGCCAGCAGTGGGAGACAGCGCCGACGGAATTCACCCCTCCACTTT. Translation gives CASSGRQRRRNSPLHF. This rearrangement joins TRBV10-1 to TRBJ1-6; tentatively, D is TRBD1 (5 bases). CDR1 WNHNN and CDR2 SYGVQD come from the germline V gene (reference sequence). This CDR3 contains 16 residues. V was clipped by 4 bases and J by 7 bases, with 17 bases between them.

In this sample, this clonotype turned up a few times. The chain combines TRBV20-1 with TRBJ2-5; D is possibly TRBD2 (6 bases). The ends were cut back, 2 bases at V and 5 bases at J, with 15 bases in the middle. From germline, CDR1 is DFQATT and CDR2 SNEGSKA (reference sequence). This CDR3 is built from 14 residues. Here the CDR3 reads CSARTLGGVETQYF. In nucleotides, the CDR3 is TGCAGTGCTAGAACACTGGGGGGTGTGGAGACCCAGTACTTC.

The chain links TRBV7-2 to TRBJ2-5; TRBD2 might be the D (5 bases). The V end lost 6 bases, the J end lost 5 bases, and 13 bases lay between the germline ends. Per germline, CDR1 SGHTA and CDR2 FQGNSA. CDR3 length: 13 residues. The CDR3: CASSRGIFETQYF. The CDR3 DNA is TGTGCCAGCAGTAGAGGGATTTTCGAGACCCAGTACTTC.

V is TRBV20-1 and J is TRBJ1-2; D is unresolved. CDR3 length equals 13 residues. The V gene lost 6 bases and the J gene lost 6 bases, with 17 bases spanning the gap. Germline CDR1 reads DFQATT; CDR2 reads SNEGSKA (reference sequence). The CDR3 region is CSAKTQDYHGYTF. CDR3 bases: TGCAGTGCCAAAACGCAAGACTATCATGGCTACACCTTC.

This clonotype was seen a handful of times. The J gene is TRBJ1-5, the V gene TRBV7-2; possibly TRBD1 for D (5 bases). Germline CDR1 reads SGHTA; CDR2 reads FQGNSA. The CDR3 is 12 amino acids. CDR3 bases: TGTGATAACCGGGACGCCCAGCAGCCCCAGCATTTT. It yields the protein CDNRDAQQPQHF. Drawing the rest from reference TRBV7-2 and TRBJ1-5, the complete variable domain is GAGVSQSPSNKVTEKGKDVELRCDPISGHTALYWYRQSLGQGLEFLIYFQGNSAPDKSGLPSDRFSAERTGGSVSTLTIQRTQQEDSAVYLCDNRDAQQPQHFGDGTRLSIL.

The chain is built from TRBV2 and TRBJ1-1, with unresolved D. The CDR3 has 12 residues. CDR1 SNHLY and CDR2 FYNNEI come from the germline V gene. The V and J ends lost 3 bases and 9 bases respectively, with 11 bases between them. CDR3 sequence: CASSEEVRQAFF. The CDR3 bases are TGTGCCAGCAGTGAGGAGGTGAGACAAGCTTTCTTT. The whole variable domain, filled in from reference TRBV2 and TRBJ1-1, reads EPEVTQTPSHQVTQMGQEVILRCVPISNHLYFYWYRQILGQKVEFLVSFYNNEISEKSEIFDDQFSVERPDGSNFTLKIRSTKLEDSAMYFCASSEEVRQAFFGQGTRLTVV.

CDR3 coding DNA: TGTGCCAGCAGCAATCTAGCGGGAGGTTACAATGAGCAGTTCTTC. Protein sequence: CASSNLAGGYNEQFF. The V and J genes are TRBV6-1 and TRBJ2-1; TRBD2 aligns across 11 bases. Germline loops: CDR1 MNHNS, CDR2 SASEGT. Trimming took 6 bases from V and 4 from J; bases not matched to a gene: 5. The CDR3 covers 15 residues.

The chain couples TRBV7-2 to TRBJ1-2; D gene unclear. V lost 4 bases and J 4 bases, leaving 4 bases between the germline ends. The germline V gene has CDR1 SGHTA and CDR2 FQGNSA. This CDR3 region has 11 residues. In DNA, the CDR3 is TGTGCCAGCAGCTCCCTCTATGGCTACACCTTC. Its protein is CASSSLYGYTF.